This T cell receptor beta chain was captured in a study of blood T cell repertoires in COVID-19. Study summary: COVID-19 samples from acute and convalescent phases originated in the United States, Italy and Spain. PBMCs, B-cell-depleted T cells, or T cells were the source of the cDNA or gDNA that made up the material.

J lost 4 bases, V lost 1 base, and 11 bases had no gene match. This CDR3 comprises 17 residues. Germline CDR1 is LGHDT and CDR2 is YNNKEL (reference sequence). Source study methods: Reference gene primer amplification gave nucleated cell count estimates. Method: immunoSEQ multiplex PCR; TCRdb's copy keeps in-frame clones and lacks some. The DNA was the basis for D and trimming; V, J and clone size are from that table. Among tens of thousands of clones, approximately 80% were seen once, and the ten largest hold 8.8%. The chain employs TRBV3-1 (or the pseudogene TRBV3-2) and TRBJ1-1, with TRBD1 matching over 8 bases. Material: peripheral blood. The TCR comes from a man between 60 and 75 years old with acute or convalescent COVID-19. DNA for the CDR3: TGTGCCAGCAGCCAAGTTTATATGTGGACAGGGAGCACTGAAGCTTTCTTT. Its protein is CASSQVYMWTGSTEAFF.